This TCR beta chain was found in a study of T-cell reconstitution after alpha-beta-depleted transplantation in children. Study results and limitations: At one year after transplant, newly produced T cells mostly accounted for T-cell counts and diversity. By about two months after transplant, alpha-beta T cells reportedly arose from several hundred graft clones that had expanded. After transplant, high TCRbeta diversity at day 60 in some patients arose from surviving recipient T cells and thymic progenitors.

This clonotype was recorded a few times. Its antigen is as yet unknown. Using unique molecular identifiers, the investigators prepared the TCRbeta library. TCRdb itself ran the PCR reads through MiXCR, one entry per CDR3 protein. The table has about 1,000,000 distinct CDR3 sequences, less than 30% seen once. The CDR3 has 13 amino acids. The ends lost 8 bases at V and 4 bases at J; junction bases unmatched: 6. Per the germline V gene, CDR1 is SNHLY and CDR2 is FYNNEI. The sample consisted of PBMCs, mostly from graft donor cells, taken 360 days after TCRalphabeta/CD19-depleted stem cell transplant. The gene calls are TRBV2 and TRBJ2-7; 9 bases align to TRBD1. This TCR was sampled from a boy under two years old who had a stem cell transplant for SCID, so the T cells may come from the graft donor. The CDR3 region is CASHRDRVYEQYF. The CDR3 nucleotides are TGTGCCAGCCACCGGGACAGGGTGTACGAGCAGTACTTC. Full variable domain (outside the CDR3, taken from reference TRBV2 and TRBJ2-7): EPEVTQTPSHQVTQMGQEVILRCVPISNHLYFYWYRQILGQKVEFLVSFYNNEISEKSEIFDDQFSVERPDGSNFTLKIRSTKLEDSAMYFCASHRDRVYEQYFGPGTRLTVT.